These T cell receptor beta chains were read from a single sample in a study of T cell responses to AZD1222 COVID-19 vaccine. Using immunoSEQ multiplex PCR, the repertoire was profiled, and TCRdb retains in-frame clones only, with some absent. The sample holds roughly 180,000 clones, about 94% seen once. The material sequenced was peripheral blood, taken on day 0 of AZD1222 vaccination. All receptors derive from an adult in good health. The CDR3 runs from the conserved cysteine through the conserved F or W. A D gene is named only where the DNA matches it firmly. Clone size, where shown, is once, few, many, or a class for clones that have expanded.

D	size	J	V	DNA	CDR3
TRBD1	.	TRBJ1-1	TRBV10-3	TGTGCCATCAGTGATTGGGACAGTCCTGAAGCTTTCTTT	CAISDWDSPEAFF
.	.	TRBJ2-2	TRBV10-3	TGTGCCATCAAGCTGGGGGGCGGGAGTGGCACCGGGGAGCTGTTTTTT	CAIKLGGGSGTGELFF
TRBD2	.	TRBJ2-1	TRBV3-1/TRBV3-2	TGTGCCAGCAGCCAAGCCTCACTAGCGGGAGCGAATGAGCAGTTCTTC	CASSQASLAGANEQFF
.	.	TRBJ2-7	TRBV7-9	TGTGCCAGCAGCGCAGGGAACATACCCCTTATCTTGGAGCAGTACTTC	CASSAGNIPLILEQYF
.	.	TRBJ2-7	TRBV4-2	TGTGCCAGCAGCCAACCAGGAGCCTACGAGCAGTACTTC	CASSQPGAYEQYF
.	.	TRBJ1-4	TRBV19	TGTGCCAGTAGTATCTCTGTAGCCTTGGAGGATGAAAAACTGTTTTTT	CASSISVALEDEKLFF
.	.	TRBJ2-7	TRBV19	TGTGCCAGTAGTAAGCGAGCGAGACCCTACGAGCAGTACTTC	CASSKRARPYEQYF
.	.	TRBJ2-1	TRBV28	TGTGCCAGCAGCGCACTGGGGACACCATACAATGAGCAGTTCTTC	CASSALGTPYNEQFF
.	.	TRBJ2-1	TRBV5-4	TGTGCCAGCAGCCCCCCCAGGGGCGGCTACAATGAGCAGTTCTTC	CASSPPRGGYNEQFF
.	.	TRBJ2-7	TRBV9	TGTGCCAGCAGCGGCCCGGGAGCTCCTCACGAGCAGTACTTC	CASSGPGAPHEQYF
TRBD1	.	TRBJ1-2	TRBV7-3	TGTGCCAGCAGCTTGCACAGGGGGGACTATGGCTACACCTTC	CASSLHRGDYGYTF
.	.	TRBJ1-1	TRBV10-3	TGTGCCATCAGTAGGACTGGGGACACTGAAGCTTTCTTT	CAISRTGDTEAFF
.	.	TRBJ2-5	TRBV7-2	TGTGCCAGCAGCTTATCAGGGCCCGGGGAGACCCAGTACTTC	CASSLSGPGETQYF
.	.	TRBJ1-5	TRBV9	TGTGCCAGCAGCGTGTCTGGGTCTAGCAATCAGCCCCAGCATTTT	CASSVSGSSNQPQHF
.	.	TRBJ2-2	TRBV3-1/TRBV3-2	TGTGCCAGCAGCCAAGTAGCGGCTACGAACACCGGGGAGCTGTTTTTT	CASSQVAATNTGELFF
.	.	TRBJ1-3	TRBV9	TGTGCCAGCAGCGTAGGTCAGGTTGGAAACACCATATATTTT	CASSVGQVGNTIYF
.	.	TRBJ2-7	TRBV5-4	TGTGCCAGCAGCCTCGACCGCGGGACGTCCTACGAGCAGTACTTC	CASSLDRGTSYEQYF
.	.	TRBJ2-5	TRBV6-2/TRBV6-3	TGTGCCAGCAGTTACTCTTGGGGGCTAGGGGAGACCCAGTACTTC	CASSYSWGLGETQYF
.	.	TRBJ1-4	TRBV4-1	TGCGCCAGCAGCCAAGATGGGGGGGCGGGGGAAAAACTGTTTTTT	CASSQDGGAGEKLFF
.	once	TRBJ1-1	TRBV5-1	TGCGCCAGCAGTCCCGATGTAGGGGTTTTTACTGAAGCTTTCTTT	CASSPDVGVFTEAFF
.	.	TRBJ2-2	TRBV19	TGTGCCAGTAGTTTTCCTCAGGGGTACACCGGGGAGCTGTTTTTT	CASSFPQGYTGELFF
.	.	TRBJ1-6	TRBV11-2	TGTGCCAGCAGCTCTCCGGGGGTGTCCTATAATTCACCCCTCCACTTT	CASSSPGVSYNSPLHF
TRBD2	.	TRBJ2-3	TRBV29-1	TGCAGCGGAAAACTAGCGGGTCCAGGTACGCAGTATTTT	CSGKLAGPGTQYF
.	.	TRBJ1-5	TRBV2	TGTGCCAGCACTCAGGGGCTCTGGGGCAATCAGCCCCAGCATTTT	CASTQGLWGNQPQHF
.	once	TRBJ2-1	TRBV4-2	TGTGCCAGCAGCCAAGAGGCCCAGTCCTATGAGCAGTTCTTC	CASSQEAQSYEQFF
.	.	TRBJ1-1	TRBV6-2/TRBV6-3	TGTGCCAGCAGTTTTAACGAGAAGATAGTAGGCACTGAAGCTTTCTTT	CASSFNEKIVGTEAFF
.	.	TRBJ1-4	TRBV9	TGTGCCAGCAGCGTTGCAGGGGCAAATGAAAAACTGTTTTTT	CASSVAGANEKLFF
.	.	TRBJ1-1	TRBV28	TGTGCCAGCAGTCTTGCGGAGAACACTGAAGCTTTCTTT	CASSLAENTEAFF
TRBD2	once	TRBJ2-7	TRBV4-2	TGTGCCAGCAGCCAAGATCTGCGGGGGTCCTACGAGCAGTACTTC	CASSQDLRGSYEQYF
.	.	TRBJ1-1	TRBV7-8	TGTGCCAGCAGCTTAGGGGAAAGGAACACTGAAGCTTTCTTT	CASSLGERNTEAFF